What follows describes a single T cell receptor (beta chain). An input of about 0.5 to 1 ug of RNA was subjected to reverse transcription using random hexamers. Amplification of the TCR beta CDR3 was carried out by immunoSEQ multiplex PCR, which spanned a total of 54 Vbeta and 13 Jbeta segments. TCRdb re-called the immunoSEQ multiplex PCR reads through MiXCR, storing one row per CDR3 protein. The sample lists some 100,000 distinct CDR3 sequences; nearly 95% were seen once. Germline CDR1 SGDLS, CDR2 YYNGEE. The CDR3 has 16 residues. V gave up 0 bases and J gave up 4 bases; unmatched junction bases: 6. The record originates from a study of CD8 T cells in Susac syndrome. Sequencing of TCR beta was performed on blood CD8+ T cells and on blood CD4+ T cells. The study used healthy donors as controls matched for age and sex. The CD8+ and CD4+ T cells were negatively isolated, with the TEMRA cells enriched by FACS.

The chain employs TRBV9 and TRBJ2-1; TRBD2 agrees at 8 bases. The source of this sequence is a human donor in good health. The sample comprised CD4+ T cells from PBMCs. The CDR3, as DNA: TGTGCCAGCAGCGTAGGGACTAGCCGGTTATACAATGAGCAGTTCTTC. Its protein is CASSVGTSRLYNEQFF.